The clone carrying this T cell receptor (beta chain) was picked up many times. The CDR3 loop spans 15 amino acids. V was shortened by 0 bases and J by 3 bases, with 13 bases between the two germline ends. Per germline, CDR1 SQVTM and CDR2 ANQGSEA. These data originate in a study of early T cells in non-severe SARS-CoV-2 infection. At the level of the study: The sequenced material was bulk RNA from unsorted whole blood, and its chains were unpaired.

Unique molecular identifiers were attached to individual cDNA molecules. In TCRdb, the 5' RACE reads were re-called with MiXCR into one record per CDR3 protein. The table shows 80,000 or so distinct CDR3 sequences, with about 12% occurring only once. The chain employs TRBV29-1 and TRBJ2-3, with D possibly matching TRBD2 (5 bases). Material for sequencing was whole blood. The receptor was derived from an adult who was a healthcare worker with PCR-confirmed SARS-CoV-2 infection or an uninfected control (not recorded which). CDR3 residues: CSVEDTGKGTDTQYF. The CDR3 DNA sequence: TGCAGCGTTGAAGATACCGGGAAAGGAACAGATACGCAGTATTTT.